Included here is one TCR beta chain sequence, with context. Its antigen is unknown. The CDR3 is 14 residues long. With 5 bases clipped from V and 1 base from J, the junction kept 1 base outside the gene matches. Per the germline V gene, CDR1 is GTSNPN and CDR2 is SVGIG (reference sequence). Sorting that relied on CD45RO/CCR7/CD25/CD127/CD95/CD27 yielded CD4+ naive, central memory, regulatory and stem cell-like memory cells. Purity of each sorted population was above 95%. This sample is part of a study of beta chain features in type 1 diabetes. On the study more broadly: Cell yields, age and gender were similar between patients and healthy donors.

Study-wide findings and caveats: In every one of the four CD4+ subsets, TCRB CDR3s were moderately but significantly shorter in Type 1 diabetes patients.

TCRB transcripts that were expressed got sequenced, as all of the isolated RNA had been reverse transcribed. Libraries were prepared by immunoSEQ multiplex PCR; TCRdb keeps only in-frame clonotypes and omits some of them. The sample consists of about 260,000 clones, roughly 25% of them appearing once. V and J are TRBV30 and TRBJ2-6; 8 nucleotides agree with TRBD1. The TCR comes from a woman between 25 and 40 years old with type 1 diabetes. Specimen: naive CD4+ T cells from blood. CDR3 sequence (DNA): TGTGCCTGGGACAGGGGTTCTGGGGCCAACGTCCTGACTTTC. Translating it yields CAWDRGSGANVLTF.